This entry is about one T cell receptor beta chain. Its specificity is unknown. The entry originates in a study of T-cell reconstitution after alpha-beta-depleted transplantation in children. Findings and limits, study-wide: Most T-cell counts and diversity one year after the transplant came from T cells that were newly produced. It was reported that alpha-beta T cells came from several hundred expanded graft clones (about two months after transplant).

Unique molecular identifiers were incorporated into the prepared TCRbeta library. TCRdb reprocessed the PCR reads with MiXCR, giving one entry per CDR3 protein. The sample shows about 490,000 distinct CDR3 sequences, 10% to 13% of them seen only once. The TCR sequence derives from a child aged 2-15 years with inherited bone marrow failure, due to receive a stem cell transplant. The sample in question was PBMCs, obtained before TCRalphabeta/CD19-depleted stem cell transplant.

CDR3 DNA: TGTGCCATCCCGGGGGGCGGGAGGTACAATGAGCAGTTCTTC. Translating gives CAIPGGGRYNEQFF. This chain uses TRBV2 with TRBJ2-1; 8 bases are a match to TRBD2. Per the germline V gene, CDR1 is SNHLY and CDR2 is FYNNEI. The CDR3 is 14 amino acids. V trimming: 10 bases; J trimming: 4 bases; junction bases outside the gene matches: 9.